Listed here is a single TCR beta chain. In the original workflow: Reference gene primer amplification gave estimated nucleated cell counts. Sequenced by immunoSEQ multiplex PCR; TCRdb stores in-frame clones only, minus some. That table supplies the V and J calls and clone size; D and trimming were determined from the DNA. The sample shows about 260,000 clones, approximately 90% of them seen only once. The data stem from a study of blood T cell repertoires in COVID-19. Study summary: The United States, Italy and Spain supplied acute and convalescent COVID-19 samples. PBMCs, B-cell-depleted T cells, or T cells were the source of the cDNA or gDNA that made up the material.

The clonotype comes from a man aged 55 to 70 who had recovered from COVID-19. Sequenced: peripheral blood.

CDR3 sequence (DNA): TGTGCCAGTACCACAATCAGGGGTAGCAATCAGCCCCAGCATTTT. Translating gives CASTTIRGSNQPQHF. The J gene is TRBJ1-5, the V gene TRBV19, with D possibly being TRBD1 (6 bases). Trimming stripped 7 bases from V and 0 bases from J, with 13 bases between. Germline CDR1 reads LNHDA; CDR2 reads SQIVND (reference sequence). The CDR3 has 15 amino acids. The whole variable domain, filled in from reference TRBV19 and TRBJ1-5, reads DGGITQSPKYLFRKEGQNVTLSCEQNLNHDAMYWYRQDPGQGLRLIYYSQIVNDFQKGDIAEGYSVSREKKESFPLTVTSAQKNPTAFYLCASTTIRGSNQPQHFGDGTRLSIL.